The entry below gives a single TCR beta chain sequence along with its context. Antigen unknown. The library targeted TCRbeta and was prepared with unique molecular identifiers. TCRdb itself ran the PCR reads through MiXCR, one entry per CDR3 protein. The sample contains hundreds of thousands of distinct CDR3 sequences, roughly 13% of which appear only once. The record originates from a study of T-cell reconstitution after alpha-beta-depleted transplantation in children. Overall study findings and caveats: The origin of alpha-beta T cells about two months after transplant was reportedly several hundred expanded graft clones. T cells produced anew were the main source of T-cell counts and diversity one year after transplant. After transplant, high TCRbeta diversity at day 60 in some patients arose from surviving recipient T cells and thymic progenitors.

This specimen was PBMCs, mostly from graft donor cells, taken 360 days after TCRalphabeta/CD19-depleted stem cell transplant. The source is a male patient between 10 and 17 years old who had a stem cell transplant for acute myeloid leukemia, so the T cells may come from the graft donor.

In DNA, the CDR3 is TGCAGCGTCCTGGACCCTTACGAGCAGTACTTC. This sequence encodes CSVLDPYEQYF. This sequence joins TRBV29-1 and TRBJ2-7; no firm D call. The CDR3 sequence is 11 residues long. The germline V and J ends were trimmed by 6 bases and 4 bases, with 10 bases remaining between them. Germline V gene lookup returns CDR1 SQVTM and CDR2 ANQGSEA.